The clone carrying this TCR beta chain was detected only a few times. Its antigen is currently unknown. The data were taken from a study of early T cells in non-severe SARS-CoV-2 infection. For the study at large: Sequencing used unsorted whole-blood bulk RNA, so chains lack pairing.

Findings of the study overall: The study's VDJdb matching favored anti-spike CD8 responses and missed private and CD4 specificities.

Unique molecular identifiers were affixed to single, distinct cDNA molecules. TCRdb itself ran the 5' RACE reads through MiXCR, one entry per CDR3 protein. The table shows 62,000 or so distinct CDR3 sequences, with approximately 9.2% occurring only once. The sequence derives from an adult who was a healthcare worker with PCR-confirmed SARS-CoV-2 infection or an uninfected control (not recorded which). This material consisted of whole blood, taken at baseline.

This CDR3 is CASSVGPWQGGLETQYF. The CDR3 DNA reads as TGTGCCAGCAGCGTAGGTCCATGGCAGGGCGGGTTGGAGACCCAGTACTTC. The chain carries TRBV9 and TRBJ2-5, with D perhaps given as TRBD1 or TRBD2 (5 bases each). This CDR3 comprises 17 residues. Germline V gives CDR1 SGDLS, CDR2 YYNGEE. V was shortened by 0 bases and J by 5 bases, with 20 bases between the two germline ends.